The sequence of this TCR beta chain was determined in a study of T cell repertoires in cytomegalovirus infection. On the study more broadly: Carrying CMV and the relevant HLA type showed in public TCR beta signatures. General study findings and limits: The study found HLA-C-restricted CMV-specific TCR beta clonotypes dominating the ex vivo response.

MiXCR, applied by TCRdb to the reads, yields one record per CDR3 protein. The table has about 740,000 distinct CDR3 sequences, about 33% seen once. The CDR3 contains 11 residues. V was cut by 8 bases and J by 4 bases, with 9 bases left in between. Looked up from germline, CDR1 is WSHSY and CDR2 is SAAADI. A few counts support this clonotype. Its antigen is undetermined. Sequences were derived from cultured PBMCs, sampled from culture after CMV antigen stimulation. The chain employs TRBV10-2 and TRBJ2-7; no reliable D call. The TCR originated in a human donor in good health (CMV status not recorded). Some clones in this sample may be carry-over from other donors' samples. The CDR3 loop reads CASGEGYEQYF. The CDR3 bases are TGCGCCAGCGGGGAAGGGTACGAGCAGTACTTC.